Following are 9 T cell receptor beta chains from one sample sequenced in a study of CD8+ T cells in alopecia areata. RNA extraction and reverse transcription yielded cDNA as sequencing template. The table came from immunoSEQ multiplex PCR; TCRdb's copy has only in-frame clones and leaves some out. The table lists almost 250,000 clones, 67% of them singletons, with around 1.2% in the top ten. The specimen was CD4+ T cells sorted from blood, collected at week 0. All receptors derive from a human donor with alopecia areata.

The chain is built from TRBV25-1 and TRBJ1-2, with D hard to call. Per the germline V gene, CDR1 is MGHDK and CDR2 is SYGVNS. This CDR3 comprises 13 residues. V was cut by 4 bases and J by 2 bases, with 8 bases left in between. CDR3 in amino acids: CASSVATNYGYTF. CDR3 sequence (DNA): TGTGCCAGCAGTGTCGCAACCAACTATGGCTACACCTTC.

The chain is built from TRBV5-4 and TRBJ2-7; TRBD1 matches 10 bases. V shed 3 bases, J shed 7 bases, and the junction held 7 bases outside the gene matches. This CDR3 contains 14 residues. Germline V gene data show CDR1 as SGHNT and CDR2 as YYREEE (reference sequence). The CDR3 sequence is CASSYGTGEREQYF. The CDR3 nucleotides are TGTGCCAGCAGCTACGGGACAGGGGAAAGGGAGCAGTACTTC.

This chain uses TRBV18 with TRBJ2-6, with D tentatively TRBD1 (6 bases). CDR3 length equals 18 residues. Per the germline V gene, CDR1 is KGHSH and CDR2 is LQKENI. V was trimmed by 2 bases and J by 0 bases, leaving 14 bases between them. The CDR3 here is CASSPYRQGSSGANVLTF. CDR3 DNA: TGTGCCAGCTCACCATATCGGCAGGGGAGCTCTGGGGCCAACGTCCTGACTTTC.

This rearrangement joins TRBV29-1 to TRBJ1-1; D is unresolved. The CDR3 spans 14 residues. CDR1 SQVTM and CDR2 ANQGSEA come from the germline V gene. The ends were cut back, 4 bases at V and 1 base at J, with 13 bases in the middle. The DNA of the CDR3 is TGCAGCGTTGTAATTGTTCGAGGGAACACTGAAGCTTTCTTT. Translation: CSVVIVRGNTEAFF.

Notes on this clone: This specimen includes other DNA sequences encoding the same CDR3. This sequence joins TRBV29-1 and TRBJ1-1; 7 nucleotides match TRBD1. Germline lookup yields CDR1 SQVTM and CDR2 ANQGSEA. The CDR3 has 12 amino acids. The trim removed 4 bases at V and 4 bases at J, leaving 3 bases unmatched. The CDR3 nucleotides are TGCAGCGTTGGACAGGGAAGCACTGAAGCTTTCTTT. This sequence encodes CSVGQGSTEAFF.

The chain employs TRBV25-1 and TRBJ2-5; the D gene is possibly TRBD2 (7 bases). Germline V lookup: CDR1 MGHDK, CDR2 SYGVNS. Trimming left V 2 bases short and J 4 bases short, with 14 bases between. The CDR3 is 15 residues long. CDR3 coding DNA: TGTGCCAGCAGTGAACGCCCGGGGGGCGCAGAGACCCAGTACTTC. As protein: CASSERPGGAETQYF.

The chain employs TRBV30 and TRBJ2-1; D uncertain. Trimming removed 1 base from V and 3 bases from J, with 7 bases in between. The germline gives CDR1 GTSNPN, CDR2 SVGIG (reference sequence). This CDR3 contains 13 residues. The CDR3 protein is CAWSDRFYNEQFF. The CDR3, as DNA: TGTGCCTGGAGTGATCGTTTCTACAATGAGCAGTTCTTC.

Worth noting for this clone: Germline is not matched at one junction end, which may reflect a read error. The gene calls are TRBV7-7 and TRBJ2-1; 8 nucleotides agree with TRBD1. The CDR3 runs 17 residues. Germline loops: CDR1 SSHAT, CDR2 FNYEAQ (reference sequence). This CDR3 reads CASSLYAGQASYNEQFF. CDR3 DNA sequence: TGTGCTAGCAGCTTATACGCGGGACAGGCCTCCTACAATGAGCAGTTCTTC.

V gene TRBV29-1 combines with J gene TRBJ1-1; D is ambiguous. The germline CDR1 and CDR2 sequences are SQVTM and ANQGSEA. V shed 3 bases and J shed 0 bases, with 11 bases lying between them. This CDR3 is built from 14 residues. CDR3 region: CSVDLAGVNTEAFF. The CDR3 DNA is TGCAGCGTTGACTTAGCCGGGGTGAACACTGAAGCTTTCTTT.